These 32 T cell receptor beta chains share one sample of origin, sequenced in a study of cytomegalovirus exposure and HLA in healthy donors. Use of 60 Vbeta and 13 Jbeta primers characterized the PCR. Assay: immunoSEQ multiplex PCR; the TCRdb copy retains only in-frame clones and omits some. Among roughly 120,000 clones listed, approximately 80% were seen once. Sequencing input: PBMCs. Receptors were obtained from a young man in good health and CMV-seropositive.

A few counts support this clone. The J gene is TRBJ2-2, the V gene TRBV7-9; TRBD2 aligns across 11 bases. The V and J ends lost 4 bases and 3 bases, in that order; junction bases with no gene match: 4. CDR1 and CDR2 from the germline V gene are SEHNR and FQNEAQ (reference sequence). This CDR3 contains 16 residues. The CDR3 protein is CASSSPTSGDTGELFF. As DNA, the CDR3 is TGTGCCAGCAGCTCTCCGACTAGCGGGGACACCGGGGAGCTGTTTTTT.

J is TRBJ2-1 and V is TRBV5-1, with D maybe TRBD2 (6 bases). V was clipped by 4 bases and J by 0 bases, with 8 bases between them. Germline lookup yields CDR1 SGHRS and CDR2 YFSETQ. The CDR3 consists of 14 residues. The CDR3 DNA is TGCGCCAGCAGCATGGACTACTCCTACAATGAGCAGTTCTTC. Translated, it gives CASSMDYSYNEQFF.

This sequence joins TRBV6-5 and TRBJ2-7; perhaps TRBD1 as D (5 bases). Trimming removed 5 bases at V and 4 bases at J, with 18 bases between. Germline CDR1 is MNHEY and CDR2 is SVGAGI. The CDR3 totals 15 residues. The CDR3 region is CASSPNGVQGYEQYF. The CDR3, as DNA: TGTGCCAGCAGTCCGAATGGGGTGCAGGGTTACGAGCAGTACTTC.

The rearrangement links TRBV27 to TRBJ2-3, with 8 bases matching TRBD2. J lost 13 bases, V lost 4 bases, and 7 bases had no gene match. Germline V gives CDR1 MNHEY, CDR2 SMNVEV (reference sequence). This CDR3 is 12 amino acids long. CDR3 residues: CASSSTAGVEYF. CDR3 DNA: TGTGCCAGCAGTTCCACAGCGGGAGTTGAGTATTTT.

The chain has TRBV2 and TRBJ2-5; 8 nucleotides align to TRBD2. There are 18 residues in the CDR3. V gave up 2 bases and J gave up 4 bases; unmatched junction bases: 15. Germline CDR1 SNHLY, CDR2 FYNNEI. The CDR3 here is CASSEPTKTLAGRETQYF. For the CDR3, the DNA is TGTGCCAGCAGTGAACCGACTAAAACTCTAGCGGGCCGAGAGACCCAGTACTTC.

The V call is TRBV28, the J call TRBJ2-7; D might be TRBD1 (6 bases). V was pared by 2 bases and J by 0 bases, with 11 bases between. This CDR3 is built from 15 residues. Germline V lookup: CDR1 MDHEN, CDR2 SYDVKM. CDR3 sequence: CASSLPGTSSYEQYF. The CDR3 nucleotides read TGTGCCAGCAGTTTACCCGGGACATCCTCCTACGAGCAGTACTTC.

The table lists this clone with a few counts. The chain uses TRBV5-4 and TRBJ2-2; 7 bases match TRBD2. Germline-derived CDR1 and CDR2 are SGHNT and YYREEE (reference sequence). J was trimmed by 4 bases and V by 7 bases; bases with no gene match: 16. The length of the CDR3 is 17 residues. The CDR3 DNA sequence: TGTGCCAGCGAAAACATACCGCGGGGGAAGAGCACCGGGGAGCTGTTTTTT. Translation: CASENIPRGKSTGELFF.

This rearrangement joins TRBV28 to TRBJ1-3; tentative D call: TRBD1 (6 bases). Trimming pared 5 bases from V and 0 bases from J, leaving 11 bases between. The CDR3 runs 15 residues. CDR1 MDHEN and CDR2 SYDVKM come from the germline V gene. CDR3 sequence: CASSVQGFSGNTIYF. The CDR3 coding sequence is TGTGCCAGCAGTGTACAGGGTTTCTCTGGAAACACCATATATTTT.

The chain uses TRBV7-9 and TRBJ1-1; D possibly corresponds to TRBD1 (6 bases). V was cut by 2 bases and J by 7 bases, with 11 bases left in between. This CDR3 contains 13 residues. CDR1 SEHNR and CDR2 FQNEAQ come from the germline V gene (reference sequence). This CDR3 reads CASSLRTGFEAFF. The CDR3 region has the DNA TGTGCCAGCAGCTTAAGAACAGGGTTTGAAGCTTTCTTT.

The chain couples TRBV6-1 to TRBJ2-7, with D possibly TRBD2 on 5 matching bases. V lost 4 bases to trimming and J lost 2 bases, with 12 bases between them. This CDR3 has 14 residues. The germline CDR1 and CDR2 sequences are MNHNS and SASEGT. Here the CDR3 reads CASSGGEGAYEQYF. CDR3 DNA sequence: TGTGCCAGCAGTGGAGGTGAGGGAGCCTACGAGCAGTACTTC.

The chain uses TRBV7-6 and TRBJ1-1, with D tentatively TRBD1 (5 bases). This CDR3 has 19 residues. V lost 3 bases to trimming and J lost 0 bases, with 23 bases between them. From germline, CDR1 is SGHVS and CDR2 FNYEAQ. CDR3: CASSFITSGRPGVNTEAFF. In DNA form, the CDR3 reads TGTGCCAGCAGCTTCATCACCTCGGGGCGGCCGGGGGTGAACACTGAAGCTTTCTTT.

This chain uses TRBV7-3 with TRBJ2-1; 10 bases agree with TRBD2. Looked up from germline, CDR1 is SGHTA and CDR2 is FQGTGA. V gave up 3 bases and J gave up 7 bases; unmatched junction bases: 9. The length of the CDR3 is 16 residues. CDR3 protein: CASSFPTSGLRNEQFF. In DNA form, the CDR3 reads TGTGCCAGCAGCTTTCCGACTAGCGGGCTAAGAAATGAGCAGTTCTTC.

The chain carries TRBV5-5 and TRBJ2-7; D may be TRBD1 (5 bases). Trimming left V 4 bases short and J 1 base short, with 9 bases between. The CDR3 spans 13 residues. Germline-derived CDR1 and CDR2 are SGHKS and YYEKEE (reference sequence). For the CDR3, the DNA is TGTGCCAGCAGCAGGCAGGGTTCCTACGAGCAGTACTTC. Translation gives CASSRQGSYEQYF.

CDR3 residues: CASSDTKMTGTGLEKLFF. The DNA of the CDR3 is TGTGCCAGCAGTGACACCAAAATGACCGGGACAGGGCTTGAAAAACTGTTTTTT. This chain joins TRBV6-1 and TRBJ1-4, with TRBD1 matching over 9 bases. Germline lookup yields CDR1 MNHNS and CDR2 SASEGT. Germline trimming cut 3 bases from V and 7 bases from J; bases unmatched to any gene: 15. The CDR3 is 18 residues long.

The chain joins TRBV5-4 to TRBJ1-1; no clear D. CDR1 and CDR2 (germline): SGHNT, YYREEE (reference sequence). This CDR3 is built from 13 residues. Trimming removed 6 bases at V and 2 bases at J, with 11 bases between. Here the CDR3 reads CASTFSVNTEAFF. CDR3 nucleotide sequence: TGTGCCAGCACCTTCTCCGTAAACACTGAAGCTTTCTTT.

The CDR3: CASSLASGLAPSPQYF. DNA for the CDR3: TGTGCCAGCAGCTTGGCCAGTGGACTAGCGCCCTCGCCCCAGTACTTC. The V and J genes are TRBV5-4 and TRBJ2-5, with TRBD2 matching over 9 bases. Trimming at V came to 0 bases and at J to 9 bases, leaving 12 bases not matched to a gene. Germline CDR1 and CDR2: SGHNT and YYREEE (reference sequence). The CDR3 is made up of 16 amino acids.

This sequence joins TRBV6-5 and TRBJ1-6, with D possibly matching TRBD1 (5 bases). The germline CDR1 and CDR2 sequences are MNHEY and SVGAGI. Trimming left V 6 bases short and J 7 bases short, with 16 bases between. CDR3 size: 15 residues. The CDR3 is CASSRGGVKNSPLHF. CDR3 bases: TGTGCCAGCAGCCGGGGGGGGGTAAAAAATTCACCCCTCCACTTT.

The chain recombines TRBV6-4 with TRBJ2-1, with TRBD1 matching 9 bases. The ends lost 4 bases at V and 0 bases at J; junction bases unmatched: 1. The CDR3 is 15 residues long. Germline V CDR1 and CDR2: MRHNA, SNTAGT. The CDR3 DNA sequence: TGTGCCAGCAGTGGGACAGGGGACTCCTACAATGAGCAGTTCTTC. Its translation is CASSGTGDSYNEQFF.

The V and J genes are TRBV19 and TRBJ2-7; weak D call: TRBD1 (6 bases). The germline V and J ends were trimmed by 6 bases and 3 bases, with 18 bases remaining between them. The CDR3 loop spans 15 amino acids. In germline, CDR1 is LNHDA, CDR2 SQIVND (reference sequence). The CDR3 DNA reads as TGTGCCAGTAGCCACCCCGACAGGACAAGCTACGAGCAGTACTTC. This sequence encodes CASSHPDRTSYEQYF.

J is TRBJ1-1 and V is TRBV6-1; TRBD1 agrees at 7 bases. Germline values: CDR1 MNHNS, CDR2 SASEGT. Trimming cost V 1 base and J 3 bases; bases outside gene matches: 8. The CDR3 covers 16 residues. CDR3: CASSEVFRGWYTEAFF. CDR3 DNA: TGTGCCAGCAGTGAAGTTTTCAGGGGGTGGTACACTGAAGCTTTCTTT.

This chain links TRBV5-1 with TRBJ2-7; 9 bases are a match to TRBD2. V was clipped by 1 base and J by 6 bases; unmatched bases: 17. Germline values: CDR1 SGHRS, CDR2 YFSETQ. The CDR3 covers 18 residues. This chain's CDR3 is CASSLLISGSTLGREQYF. The DNA of the CDR3 is TGCGCCAGCAGCTTGCTTATTAGCGGGAGCACCCTAGGTCGCGAGCAGTACTTC. Variable domain in full (rest from reference TRBV5-1 and TRBJ2-7): KAGVTQTPRYLIKTRGQQVTLSCSPISGHRSVSWYQQTPGQGLQFLFEYFSETQRNKGNFPGRFSGRQFSNSRSEMNVSTLELGDSALYLCASSLLISGSTLGREQYFGPGTRLTVT.

This chain uses TRBV7-9 with TRBJ1-2; 7 nucleotides align to TRBD1. Germline CDR1 SEHNR, CDR2 FQNEAQ (reference sequence). With V trimmed by 3 bases and J by 2 bases, 3 bases remained unmatched. The CDR3 length is 14 residues. In nucleotides, the CDR3 is TGTGCCAGCAGCTTGGGACAGAAGAACTATGGCTACACCTTC. Its protein product is CASSLGQKNYGYTF.

This sequence joins TRBV15 and TRBJ2-1; 8 bases map to TRBD1. CDR1 is LNHNV, CDR2 YYDKDF, per germline (reference sequence). This CDR3 is 16 amino acids long. V dropped 1 base and J dropped 8; count of bases not matched to a gene: 10. The CDR3 sequence: CATSRVRGQGTYEQFF. In nucleotides, the CDR3 is TGTGCCACCAGCAGAGTAAGAGGACAGGGCACGTATGAGCAGTTCTTC.

This clone was picked up one time. The chain couples TRBV19 to TRBJ1-1, with unresolved D. The CDR3 is made up of 14 amino acids. Germline CDR1 and CDR2: LNHDA and SQIVND (reference sequence). V was pared by 5 bases and J by 0 bases, with 10 bases between. CDR3 sequence: CASSPYSLNTEAFF. DNA of the CDR3: TGTGCCAGTAGTCCGTACTCACTGAACACTGAAGCTTTCTTT. The whole variable domain, remainder taken from reference TRBV19 and TRBJ1-1, is DGGITQSPKYLFRKEGQNVTLSCEQNLNHDAMYWYRQDPGQGLRLIYYSQIVNDFQKGDIAEGYSVSREKKESFPLTVTSAQKNPTAFYLCASSPYSLNTEAFFGQGTRLTVV.

The V call is TRBV6-6, the J call TRBJ1-1; D not certain. Trimming shortened V by 4 bases and J by 0 bases, and 15 bases separated the two germline ends. Per germline, CDR1 MNHNY and CDR2 SVGAGI (reference sequence). This CDR3 region has 16 residues. CDR3 amino acids: CASSSGSFGLNTEAFF. The DNA for the CDR3 is TGTGCCAGCAGTTCGGGGTCATTCGGCCTGAACACTGAAGCTTTCTTT.

The chain couples TRBV29-1 to TRBJ2-7; 7 bases are a match to TRBD2. This CDR3 has 14 residues. Trimming removed 4 bases from V and 4 bases from J; junction bases left unmatched: 10. CDR1 SQVTM and CDR2 ANQGSEA come from the germline V gene. The CDR3 region has the DNA TGCAGCGTTGGGGGAGGGACTGACTCGTACGAGCAGTACTTC. Protein sequence: CSVGGGTDSYEQYF.

The chain joins TRBV11-2 to TRBJ1-1; TRBD1 is a possible D gene (5 bases). The CDR3 contains 13 residues. The V and J ends lost 1 base and 4 bases respectively, with 7 bases between them. CDR1 SGHAT and CDR2 FQNNGV come from the germline V gene. CDR3 bases: TGTGCCAGCAGCTTAGGACAGTCCACTGAAGCTTTCTTT. It is translated as CASSLGQSTEAFF.

The chain couples TRBV27 to TRBJ2-7; 7 bases are a match to TRBD1. The CDR3 runs to 16 residues. Trimming took 2 bases from V and 3 from J; bases not matched to a gene: 10. The V gene's germline CDR1 is MNHEY and CDR2 SMNVEV (reference sequence). The CDR3 coding sequence is TGTGCCAGCAGTTTAAGGACAGGTTTTCTCATCTACGAGCAGTACTTC. Translation: CASSLRTGFLIYEQYF.

This sequence joins TRBV25-1 and TRBJ2-7; D unclear. Trimming removed 2 bases at V and 3 bases at J, with 11 bases between. The CDR3 is made up of 14 amino acids. Germline lookup yields CDR1 MGHDK and CDR2 SYGVNS. CDR3 sequence (DNA): TGTGCCAGCAGTGAACTCGCAGGAAGCTACGAGCAGTACTTC. Amino acid sequence: CASSELAGSYEQYF.

This chain uses TRBV4-1 with TRBJ2-7, with 9 bases matching TRBD1. This CDR3 has 17 residues. Trimming removed 1 base from V and 4 bases from J; junction bases left unmatched: 11. Germline V lookup: CDR1 MGHRA, CDR2 YSYEKL. This CDR3 is CASSQASGTGTSYEQYF. The CDR3 DNA is TGCGCCAGCAGCCAAGCTTCCGGGACAGGGACTTCTTACGAGCAGTACTTC.

The chain recombines TRBV6-6 with TRBJ1-3; 7 positions match TRBD1. The V and J ends lost 6 bases and 4 bases, in that order; junction bases with no gene match: 6. Germline V gene data show CDR1 as MNHNY and CDR2 as SVGAGI (reference sequence). The CDR3 loop spans 14 amino acids. The CDR3 DNA is TGTGCCAGCAGGACACAGGGGTTGGGAAACACCATATATTTT. Protein product: CASRTQGLGNTIYF.

This sequence joins TRBV10-2 and TRBJ2-7; TRBD2 aligns across 7 bases. CDR3 length: 14 amino acids. Per the germline V gene, CDR1 is WSHSY and CDR2 is SAAADI. V was pared by 6 bases and J by 4 bases, with 9 bases of the junction left unmatched. Written as DNA, the CDR3 is TGCGCCAGCAGCGGGACGGGGGGAAATTACGAGCAGTACTTC. It yields the protein CASSGTGGNYEQYF.